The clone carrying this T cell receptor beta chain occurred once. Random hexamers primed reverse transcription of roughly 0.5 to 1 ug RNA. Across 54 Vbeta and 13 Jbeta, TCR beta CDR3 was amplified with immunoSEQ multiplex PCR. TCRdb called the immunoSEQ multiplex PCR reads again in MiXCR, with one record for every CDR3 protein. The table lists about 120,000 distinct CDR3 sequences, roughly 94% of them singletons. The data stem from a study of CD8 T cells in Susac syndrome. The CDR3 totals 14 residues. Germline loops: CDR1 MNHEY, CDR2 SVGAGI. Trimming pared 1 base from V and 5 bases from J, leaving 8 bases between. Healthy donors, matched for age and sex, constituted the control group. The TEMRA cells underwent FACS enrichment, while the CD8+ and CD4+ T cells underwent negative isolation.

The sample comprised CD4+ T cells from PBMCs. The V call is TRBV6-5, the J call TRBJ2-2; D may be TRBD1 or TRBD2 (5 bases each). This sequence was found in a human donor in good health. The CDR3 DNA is TGTGCCAGCAGTTACTATTGGGGGACCGGGGAGCTGTTTTTT. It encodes CASSYYWGTGELFF.